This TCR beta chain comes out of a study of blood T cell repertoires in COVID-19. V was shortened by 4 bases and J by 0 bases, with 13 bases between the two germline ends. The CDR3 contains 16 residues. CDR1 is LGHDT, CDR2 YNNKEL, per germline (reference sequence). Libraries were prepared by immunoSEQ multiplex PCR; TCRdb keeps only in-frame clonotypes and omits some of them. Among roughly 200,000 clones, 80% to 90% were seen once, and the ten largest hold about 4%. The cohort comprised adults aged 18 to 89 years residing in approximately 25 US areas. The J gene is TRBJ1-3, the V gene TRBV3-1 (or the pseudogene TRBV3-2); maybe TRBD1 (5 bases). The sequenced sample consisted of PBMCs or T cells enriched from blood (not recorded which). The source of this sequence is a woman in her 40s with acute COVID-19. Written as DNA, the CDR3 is TGTGCCAGCAGCCCTACCCAGGGAGGCTCTGGAAACACCATATATTTT. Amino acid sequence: CASSPTQGGSGNTIYF.